Listed here is a single TCR beta chain. The antigen it recognizes is unknown. No quality values exist for individual bases; no much larger clone is one base distant. Inclusion was restricted to participants for whom at least one PBMC sample before ART initiation and at least two post-ART samples were available. Treatment was received in the United States of America by all participants with HIV. Before DNA extraction, cryopreserved samples containing about 0.95-10 million PBMC were thawed and washed. At the time of the earliest PBMC sample, participants with HIV were aged between roughly 23 and 60 years. Per participant, PBMC samples came from 1-4 timepoints prior to ART initiation and 2-8 timepoints following ART initiation, for a median of 7 samples. Serial HIV viral load, CD4+ T-cell count, ART history and demographic data were obtained for every participant. Using a Qiagen kit on a QIAcube, genomic DNA was extracted from unsorted PBMC, with samples processed in batches of 12.

Sequencing of the TRB variable region was done with the immunoSEQ hsTCRB v3.0 assay at survey level resolution. The target sequencing depth for TRB was about 40,000-50,000 T-cell genomes per sample. Pooled TRB libraries were sequenced on an Illumina MiSeq with a v3 150-cycle kit. The original methods were these. Repertoire analysis was run in R within a reproducible Nextflow workflow that covered QC, data transformation and analysis. LymphoSeq2, an R package for AIRR-Seq data exploration, was used to implement custom analyses. A handful of samples that yielded fewer than 5000 total TRB sequences were excluded, so that approximately 200 HIV repertoires were analyzed. Of the roughly 180 retained HIV repertoires, about 60 were collected before and 120 to 130 after ART initiation. Repertoires were downsampled to 5000 TRB nucleotide sequences, and summary statistics were averaged over 100 downsampling iterations. Only TRB sequences with CDR3 regions of at least seven amino acids were retained for analysis. A Shannon entropy-derived clonality score and the Gini coefficient were used to measure diversity. In the repertoire networks, any two of the top 5000 CDR3 amino acid sequences were connected whenever the two sequences differed by an edit distance of one. For TRB CDR3 amino acid sequences, antigen specificity groups and MHC restriction were predicted with GLIPH2. To flag known associations with CMV, EBV, HIV or tissue antigens, CDR3 amino acid sequences were compared against VDJdb and McPAS-TCR. Pre-ART, post-ART and control groups were compared with Wilcoxon signed-rank tests and Holm-Bonferroni correction. Sourced from immuneACCESS, this table was stored by TCRdb with only in-frame sequences that have V and J called. A share of the clones is absent; for the studies checked, an unresolved V gene accounts for under half, and the remainder has no known explanation. D and trimming come from the DNA, and the V and J calls and clone size come from that table. This sample lists more than 15,000 clones; around 94% were detected once. The ten largest clones capture 4.6% of the sample.

According to the germline V gene, CDR1 reads SNHLY and CDR2 reads FYNNEI. V was cut back by 4 bases and J by 4 bases, leaving a gap of 10 bases between them. The CDR3 covers 13 residues, taking in both the cysteine and the phenylalanine. Only the CDR3 region is kept as DNA, spanning 39 bases read in frame from base 1. These data come from a study of long-term antiretroviral therapy in people with HIV (dated by TCRdb to between 2021 and 2024). Regarding the study in general: The earliest samples were collected about a decade before the 2015 WHO recommendation for immediate ART, when ART was typically delayed until CD4 counts fell. A retrospective serial study tested whether ART initiation and durable HIV suppression were associated with changes in peripheral blood TRB repertoire composition and diversity. A total of over 150 cryopreserved PBMC samples came from a few dozen adults with confirmed HIV infection and were collected serially over a mean of about six years (range 1-12). Eleven of the 30 participants with HIV were female. No cross-contamination during QIAcube processing was shown when test extractions of a monoclonal T-cell line were performed alongside fewer than 40 polyclonal samples. Results and caveats for the whole study, not just this receptor: Compared with controls, HIV repertoires had narrower CDR3 length ranges, and the network structure pointed to an antigen-experienced repertoire that shifted only slightly toward naive after ART. Inferences about post-ART repertoire changes were limited because no data were available on ART adherence, viral resistance or therapy changes. The repertoire was dominated across all time points by expanded TRB clones identified before ART initiation, although this dominance was seen to fluctuate and to decrease in many PLHIV after ART. Unsorted PBMC were profiled instead of sorted CD4+ and CD8+ T cells because pre-ART samples had limited cell numbers. Starting ART was linked to a significant rise in TRB diversity, yet even after long-term ART the diversity remained significantly lower than in transplant donor controls. Since PBMC availability was limited, sequencing covered only the TCR beta chain, with no alpha chain pairing. The samples span the years 2004 to 2017, and the ART regimens used at that time may not be as effective as current regimens.

The specimen comprised unsorted PBMCs, sampled nearly 6.5 years after starting antiretroviral therapy. The source of this sequence is a woman aged 45-60 years with HIV. The rearranged chain carries TRBV2 and TRBJ2-5; TRBD1 is perhaps the D gene, given 6 matching bases. The CDR3 reads as follows: CASSGSDRETQYF. The base sequence is TGTGCCAGCAGTGGGTCGGACAGAGAGACCCAGTACTTC.